Listed here are 5 T cell receptor beta chains from one sample, sequenced in a study of blood T cell repertoires in COVID-19. Here immunoSEQ multiplex PCR was the method, and the copy in TCRdb shows in-frame clones only, minus some. The table lists 130,000 or so clones, almost 85% of them singletons. Sequenced sample: peripheral blood. The receptors come from a man aged 55 to 70 with acute or convalescent COVID-19.

This sequence joins TRBV29-1 and TRBJ2-2; TRBD1 matches at 8 bases. This CDR3 has 14 amino acids. The J segment lost 1 base and the V segment lost 6 bases, leaving 4 bases of the junction unmatched. Germline assignment: CDR1 SQVTM and CDR2 ANQGSEA. CDR3 residues: CSVEDRVNTGELFF. CDR3 DNA: TGCAGCGTAGAGGACAGGGTGAACACCGGGGAGCTGTTTTTT.

The chain is built from TRBV19 and TRBJ1-6; tentatively, D is TRBD1 (5 bases). There are 13 residues in the CDR3. Trimming stripped 5 bases from V and 16 bases from J, with 18 bases between. Per germline, CDR1 LNHDA and CDR2 SQIVND (reference sequence). In nucleotides, the CDR3 is TGTGCCAGTAGTCCGGGGGAACAGCAAACTCTCCACTTT. Amino acids: CASSPGEQQTLHF.

CDR3 bases: TGTGCCAGCAGCTTGGTGAGATCCCGAATGTCTGAGCAGTTCTTC. Translating it yields CASSLVRSRMSEQFF. The chain recombines TRBV5-8 with TRBJ2-1, with D hard to call. V was pared by 0 bases and J by 9 bases, with 16 bases between. Per the germline V gene, CDR1 is SGHTS and CDR2 is YDEGEE. The CDR3 consists of 15 residues.

This clone was detected a few times. This sequence joins TRBV6-4 and TRBJ1-5; maybe TRBD1 (5 bases). The CDR3 is 12 residues long. The germline V gene encodes CDR1 MRHNA and CDR2 SNTAGT. Trimming pared 6 bases from V and 7 bases from J, leaving 10 bases between. In nucleotides, the CDR3 is TGTGCCAGCAGGGCAGGGTGGCAGCCCCAGCATTTT. It encodes CASRAGWQPQHF.

Worth noting for this clone: One end of the junction fails to match germline, which may point to a read error. For the CDR3, the DNA is TGTGCCAGCAGTTTAGCGGGAGGGCCCTACAATGAGCAGTTCTTC. It encodes CASSLAGGPYNEQFF. This chain joins TRBV7-9 and TRBJ2-1; 11 nucleotides line up with TRBD2. The CDR3 has 15 amino acids. CDR1 and CDR2 from the germline V gene are SEHNR and FQNEAQ (reference sequence).